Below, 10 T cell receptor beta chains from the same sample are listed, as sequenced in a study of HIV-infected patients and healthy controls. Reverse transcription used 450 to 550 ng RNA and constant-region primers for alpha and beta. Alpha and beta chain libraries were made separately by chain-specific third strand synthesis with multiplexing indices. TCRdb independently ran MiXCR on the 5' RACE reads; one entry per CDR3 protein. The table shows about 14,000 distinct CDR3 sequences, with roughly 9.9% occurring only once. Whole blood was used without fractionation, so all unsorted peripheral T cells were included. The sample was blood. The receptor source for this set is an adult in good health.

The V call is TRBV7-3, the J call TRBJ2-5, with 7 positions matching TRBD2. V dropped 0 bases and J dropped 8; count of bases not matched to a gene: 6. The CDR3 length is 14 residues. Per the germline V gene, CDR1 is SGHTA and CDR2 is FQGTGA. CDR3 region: CASSLTGLRITQYF. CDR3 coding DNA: TGTGCCAGCAGCTTAACGGGACTACGTATCACCCAGTACTTC. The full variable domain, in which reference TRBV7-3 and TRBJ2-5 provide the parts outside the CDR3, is GAGVSQTPSNKVTEKGKYVELRCDPISGHTALYWYRQSLGQGPEFLIYFQGTGAADDSGLPNDRFFAVRPEGSVSTLKIQRTERGDSAVYLCASSLTGLRITQYFGPGTRLLVL.

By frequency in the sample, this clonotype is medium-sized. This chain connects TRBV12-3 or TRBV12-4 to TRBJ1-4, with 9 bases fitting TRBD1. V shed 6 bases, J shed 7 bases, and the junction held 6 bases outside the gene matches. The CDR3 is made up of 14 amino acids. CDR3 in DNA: TGTGCCAGCAGCACAGGGGGCTCGGGTGAAAAACTGTTTTTT. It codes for CASSTGGSGEKLFF.

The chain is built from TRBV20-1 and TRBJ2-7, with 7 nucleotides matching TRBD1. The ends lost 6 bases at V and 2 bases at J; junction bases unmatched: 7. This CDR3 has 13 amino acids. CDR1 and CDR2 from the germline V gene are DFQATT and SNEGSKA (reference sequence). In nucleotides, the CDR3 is TGCAGTGCCACCCCCGGGACAGCCTACGAGCAGTACTTC. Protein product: CSATPGTAYEQYF.

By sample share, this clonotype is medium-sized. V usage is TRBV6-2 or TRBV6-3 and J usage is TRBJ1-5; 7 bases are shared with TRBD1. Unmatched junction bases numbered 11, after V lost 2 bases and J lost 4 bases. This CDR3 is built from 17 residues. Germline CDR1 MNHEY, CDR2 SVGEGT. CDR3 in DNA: TGTGCCAGCAGTTACCGGACCAGGGGGGTAGAAAATCAGCCCCAGCATTTT. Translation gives CASSYRTRGVENQPQHF.

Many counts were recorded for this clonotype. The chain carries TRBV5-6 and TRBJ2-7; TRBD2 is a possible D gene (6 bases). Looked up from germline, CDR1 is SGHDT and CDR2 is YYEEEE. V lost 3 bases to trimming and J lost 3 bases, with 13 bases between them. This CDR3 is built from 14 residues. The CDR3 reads CASSSEGQNYEQYF. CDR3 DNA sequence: TGTGCCAGCAGCTCGGAGGGCCAGAACTACGAGCAGTACTTC.

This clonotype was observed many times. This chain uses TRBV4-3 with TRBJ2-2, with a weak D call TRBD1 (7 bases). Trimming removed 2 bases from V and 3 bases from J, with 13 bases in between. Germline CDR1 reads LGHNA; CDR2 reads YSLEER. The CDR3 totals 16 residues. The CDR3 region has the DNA TGCGCCAGCAGCCAACCTCCAGGGGGGTACACCGGGGAGCTGTTTTTT. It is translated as CASSQPPGGYTGELFF.

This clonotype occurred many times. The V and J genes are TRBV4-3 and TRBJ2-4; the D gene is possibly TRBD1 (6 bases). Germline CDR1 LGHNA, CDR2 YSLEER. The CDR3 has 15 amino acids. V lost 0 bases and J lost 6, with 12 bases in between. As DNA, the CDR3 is TGCGCCAGCAGCCAAGATGGCAGGGGTGGAAACATTCAGTACTTC. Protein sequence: CASSQDGRGGNIQYF.

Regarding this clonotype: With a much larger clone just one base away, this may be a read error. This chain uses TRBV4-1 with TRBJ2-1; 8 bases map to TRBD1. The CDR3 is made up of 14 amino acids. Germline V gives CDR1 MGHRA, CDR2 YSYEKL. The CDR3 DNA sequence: TGCGACAGCAGCCAGGAGGACAGGGCTAATGAGCAGTTCTTC. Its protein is CDSSQEDRANEQFF.

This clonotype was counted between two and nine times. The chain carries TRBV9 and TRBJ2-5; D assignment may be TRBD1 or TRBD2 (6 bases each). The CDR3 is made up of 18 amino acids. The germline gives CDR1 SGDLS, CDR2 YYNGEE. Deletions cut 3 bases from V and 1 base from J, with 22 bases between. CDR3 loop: CASSGSGAQLPSQETQYF. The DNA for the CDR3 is TGTGCCAGCAGCGGATCGGGGGCCCAGCTCCCGTCCCAAGAGACCCAGTACTTC. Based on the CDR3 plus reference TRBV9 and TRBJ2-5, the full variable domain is DSGVTQTPKHLITATGQRVTLRCSPRSGDLSVYWYQQSLDQGLQFLIQYYNGEERAKGNILERFSAQQFPDLHSELNLSSLELGDSALYFCASSGSGAQLPSQETQYFGPGTRLLVL.

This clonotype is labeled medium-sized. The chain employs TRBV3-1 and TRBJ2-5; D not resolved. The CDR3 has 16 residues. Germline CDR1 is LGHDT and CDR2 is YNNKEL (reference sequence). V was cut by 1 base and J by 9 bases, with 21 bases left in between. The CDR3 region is CASSQGMAATLWAQYF. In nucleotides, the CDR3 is TGTGCCAGCAGCCAAGGGATGGCAGCTACTCTGTGGGCCCAGTACTTC.